The entry that follows covers one TCR beta chain sequence. The antigen is unknown. The culture ran for roughly ten days before CD4+ T cells were isolated. All study participants received two doses of BNT162b2 or mRNA-1273 vaccine. Half-medium exchanges with IL-2 medium took place on days 3 and 7. The data stem from a study of vaccination effects on CD4 cells after COVID-19. About the study: Post-vaccine specimens arrived a median 72 days past the second dose. Study-wide results and caveats: A shortage of convalescent patients and an absence of early post-infection timepoints characterized the study. Late in the post-vaccination period, infection-induced and vaccine-induced clones underwent marked clonal contraction.

The table came from immunoSEQ multiplex PCR; TCRdb's copy has only in-frame clones and leaves some out. Of approximately 57,000 clones in the sample, approximately 72% are singletons; the top ten hold 4.3%. CDR3 length: 15 amino acids. Trimming stripped 1 base from V and 6 bases from J, with 12 bases between. CDR1 and CDR2 (germline): MGHRA, YSYEKL. The sequencing here drew on CD4+ T cells from PBMCs cultured without peptide, taken after COVID-19 vaccination. The chain is built from TRBV4-1 and TRBJ2-2, with D possibly being TRBD1 or TRBD2 (6 bases each). The receptor comes from a human donor who received a COVID-19 vaccine. CDR3 in amino acids: CASSQGGARPGELFF. CDR3 nucleotides: TGCGCCAGCAGCCAAGGGGGGGCGCGGCCCGGGGAGCTGTTTTTT.